This TCR beta chain was captured by sequencing in a study of technical replicates of blood from a few donors. Germline V gene data show CDR1 as GTSNPN and CDR2 as SVGIG (reference sequence). CDR3 length equals 15 residues. The V end lost 1 base, the J end lost 9 bases, and 19 bases lay between the germline ends. Repertoires were generated with immunoSEQ multiplex PCR, while TCRdb's copy carries only in-frame clones and drops some. The sample yields just under 60,000 clones, 91% seen once. Sample: PBMCs. This TCR was sampled from a human donor in good health. Some clones in this sample may be carry-over from other donors' samples. This rearrangement joins TRBV30 to TRBJ1-5, with TRBD1 as a possible D gene (5 bases). CDR3 DNA: TGTGCCTGGAGTGCACCGGGACTGTGGAAATTGCCCCAGCATTTT. This translates into CAWSAPGLWKLPQHF.